A selection of T cell receptor beta chains follows, all from one sample in a study of OX40 agonist ivuxolimab in advanced cancers. Using immunoSEQ multiplex PCR, the repertoire was profiled, and TCRdb retains in-frame clones only, with some absent. The table lists 50,000 to 65,000 clones, about 88% of them singletons. The starting material was CD4+ or CD8+ T cells sorted from blood, obtained in a trial of the OX40 agonist ivuxolimab. These receptors originate from an adult with an advanced solid tumor such as melanoma, head and neck, liver or kidney cancer. The CDR3 runs from the conserved cysteine through the conserved F or W. The D gene is left open where the match is weak. Clone size is shown for a subset of rows, as once, few, many or a class of expanded clone.

v_call	d_call	clone_size	j_call	cdr3_nt	cdr3_aa
TRBV7-6	.	.	TRBJ1-1	TGTGCCAGCAGCTTAGGGGCTGGGGTGAACACTGAAGCTTTCTTT	CASSLGAGVNTEAFF
TRBV5-8	TRBD2	.	TRBJ2-2	TGTGCCAGCAGCTTGGGGACTAGCGGCAACACCGGGGAGCTGTTTTTT	CASSLGTSGNTGELFF
TRBV2	.	.	TRBJ1-6	TGTGCCAGCAGGTCAGCCTACTCCTATAATTCACCCCTCCACTTT	CASRSAYSYNSPLHF
TRBV5-1	TRBD1	.	TRBJ1-4	TGCGCCAGCAGGAAGAGACAGGGCACTGAAAAACTGTTTTTT	CASRKRQGTEKLFF
TRBV5-4	.	.	TRBJ1-2	TGTGCCAGCAGCTTGGGGGGCGCTGACTATGGCTACACCTTC	CASSLGGADYGYTF
TRBV7-2	.	.	TRBJ1-1	TGTGCCAGCAGCTTATCGGCAGGGATGAACACTGAAGCTTTCTTT	CASSLSAGMNTEAFF
TRBV2	.	.	TRBJ2-5	TGTGCCAGCAGTGAGGACTTGGGAGGAGAGACCCAGTACTTC	CASSEDLGGETQYF
TRBV28	.	.	TRBJ2-2	TGTGCCAGCCTTCCGAACACCGGGGAGCTGTTTTTT	CASLPNTGELFF
TRBV6-1	TRBD1	medium-sized	TRBJ2-7	TGTGCCAGCAGGGGGTTTGGGACAGGGGAACGCGAGCAGTACTTC	CASRGFGTGEREQYF
TRBV6-6	TRBD1	.	TRBJ2-1	TGTGCCAGCATCCACAACCGGGACAGAGACAATGAGCAGTTCTTC	CASIHNRDRDNEQFF
TRBV19	.	.	TRBJ1-1	TGTGCCAGTAGTTCGCAGGCCCGGGACGGGAACACTGAAGCTTTCTTT	CASSSQARDGNTEAFF